Below, 15 T cell receptor beta chains from the same sample are listed, as sequenced in a study of T-cell reconstitution after alpha-beta-depleted transplantation in children. Unique molecular identifiers were incorporated when the TCRbeta library was constructed. TCRdb reprocessed the PCR reads with MiXCR, giving one entry per CDR3 protein. The table lists 80,000 to 95,000 distinct CDR3 sequences, more than 7% of them singletons. Sequencing was performed on PBMCs from the stem cell graft donor, taken from the stem cell graft. Receptors were obtained from a human donor who donated a stem cell graft to a child with congenital amegakaryocytic thrombocytopenia.

This clonotype was seen ten or more times. This chain connects TRBV20-1 to TRBJ1-5; tentatively, D is TRBD1 (5 bases). Trimming shortened V by 3 bases and J by 4 bases, and 10 bases separated the two germline ends. Germline CDR1 is DFQATT and CDR2 is SNEGSKA (reference sequence). This CDR3 is 13 amino acids long. CDR3: CSARGGWNQPQHF. The CDR3 bases are TGCAGTGCTAGGGGGGGGTGGAATCAGCCCCAGCATTTT.

This clonotype was observed many times. The chain combines TRBV20-1 with TRBJ2-3; 12 bases match TRBD2. The germline V gene has CDR1 DFQATT and CDR2 SNEGSKA (reference sequence). V lost 8 bases and J lost 4; bases outside the gene matches: 4. The CDR3 extends over 13 amino acids. For the CDR3, the DNA is TGCAGTATACTAGCGGGAGGTTCAGATACGCAGTATTTT. Residues: CSILAGGSDTQYF.

This clonotype was seen repeatedly, ten times or more. The chain couples TRBV5-1 to TRBJ1-2; TRBD1 matches 10 bases. This CDR3 is 14 amino acids long. The V gene's germline CDR1 is SGHRS and CDR2 YFSETQ. J lost 8 bases, V lost 1 base, and 5 bases had no gene match. The CDR3 region has the DNA TGCGCCAGCAGCTTGTCCGGGACAGGGGAAGGCTACACCTTC. Amino acid sequence: CASSLSGTGEGYTF.

The chain carries TRBV7-8 and TRBJ2-1, with D uncertain. Germline V gene sequence: CDR1 SGHVS, CDR2 FQNEAQ. The CDR3 spans 16 residues. V was cut by 3 bases and J by 0 bases, with 12 bases left in between. CDR3 in amino acids: CASSFVSWRSYNEQFF. The CDR3 region has the DNA TGTGCCAGCAGCTTTGTAAGCTGGCGCTCCTACAATGAGCAGTTCTTC. The full variable domain, completed using reference TRBV7-8 and TRBJ2-1, is GAGVSQSPRYKVAKRGQDVALRCDPISGHVSLFWYQQALGQGPEFLTYFQNEAQLDKSGLPSDRFFAERPEGSVSTLKIQRTQQEDSAVYLCASSFVSWRSYNEQFFGPGTRLTVL.

This clonotype has at least ten counts. Here the CDR3 reads CASSLTSTGANVLTF. CDR3 nucleotides: TGTGCCAGCAGTTTAACTTCGACAGGGGCCAACGTCCTGACTTTC. The chain uses TRBV12-3 or TRBV12-4 and TRBJ2-6; D unclear. V dropped 2 bases and J dropped 4 bases, with 9 bases sitting between them. CDR3 length: 15 residues.

This clonotype was observed at least ten times. This chain joins TRBV10-3 and TRBJ2-3; 9 bases map to TRBD2. Germline trimming cut 4 bases from V and 4 bases from J; bases unmatched to any gene: 6. The CDR3 sequence is 15 residues long. Germline V CDR1 and CDR2: ENHRY, SYGVKD. CDR3 nucleotides: TGTGCCATCAGTGTGATTAGCGGGAGCGCAGATACGCAGTATTTT. Amino acids: CAISVISGSADTQYF.

The rearrangement links TRBV4-2 to TRBJ2-7, with D possibly TRBD2 on 5 matching bases. V was trimmed by 4 bases and J by 11 bases, leaving 18 bases between them. Germline CDR1 reads LGHNA; CDR2 reads YNFKEQ. This CDR3 is built from 13 residues. The DNA for the CDR3 is TGTGCCAGCAGCCCCGGGGTCCTCTGCTATAAGTACTTC. As protein: CASSPGVLCYKYF.

The table lists this clonotype with a few counts. The chain is built from TRBV5-1 and TRBJ2-3; 8 bases agree with TRBD2. J lost 7 bases, V lost 5 bases, and 9 bases had no gene match. The CDR3 is 14 residues long. Looked up from germline, CDR1 is SGHRS and CDR2 is YFSETQ. This chain's CDR3 is CASRAVSGKHTQYF. CDR3 nucleotides: TGCGCCAGCAGGGCGGTTAGCGGGAAACATACGCAGTATTTT.

This clonotype was observed many times. The chain recombines TRBV20-1 with TRBJ2-7; 14 nucleotides align to TRBD2. The V gene's germline CDR1 is DFQATT and CDR2 SNEGSKA (reference sequence). J gave up 4 bases and V 5 bases, and 7 bases lay outside the gene matches. CDR3 length: 15 amino acids. The CDR3 bases are TGCAGTGCTCCGGGACTAGCGGGAGATTCGTACGAGCAGTACTTC. Protein product: CSAPGLAGDSYEQYF.

This clonotype occurred many times. The CDR3 protein is CASSARFGRPNEQFF. For the CDR3, the DNA is TGTGCCAGCAGCGCTAGGTTTGGCAGGCCCAATGAGCAGTTCTTC. The rearrangement joins TRBV7-2 to TRBJ2-1; no reliable D call. The CDR3 spans 15 residues. The V end was cut by 5 bases, the J end by 6 bases, with 17 bases between. Germline CDR1 and CDR2: SGHTA and FQGNSA.

This clonotype occurred many times. The rearrangement links TRBV27 to TRBJ2-1, with D possibly matching TRBD2 (5 bases). V lost 2 bases and J lost 4, with 12 bases in between. This CDR3 spans 15 amino acids. Germline CDR1 and CDR2: MNHEY and SMNVEV (reference sequence). CDR3 loop: CASSLELRTYNEQFF. In DNA form, the CDR3 reads TGTGCCAGCAGTTTAGAGCTGAGGACTTACAATGAGCAGTTCTTC.

This clonotype showed up many times. This chain joins TRBV12-3 or TRBV12-4 and TRBJ1-4; tentatively, D is TRBD1 (5 bases). The length of the CDR3 is 14 residues. V was pared by 5 bases and J by 7 bases, with 14 bases between. The CDR3 DNA reads TGTGCCAGCAGTCGGGGGACGGGCAGTGAAAAACTGTTTTTT. Its translation: CASSRGTGSEKLFF.

This clonotype was seen repeatedly, ten times or more. The genes are TRBV27 and TRBJ2-1; the D is unclear. There are 13 residues in the CDR3. V lost 8 bases and J 7 bases, leaving 15 bases between the germline ends. The germline V gene has CDR1 MNHEY and CDR2 SMNVEV (reference sequence). In nucleotides, the CDR3 is TGTGCCAGCTCCTTTATCGGGCAGAATGAGCAGTTCTTC. This gives the protein CASSFIGQNEQFF.

The rearrangement joins TRBV20-1 to TRBJ2-2; D remains ambiguous. CDR3 length equals 13 residues. V lost 6 bases to trimming and J lost 0 bases, with 8 bases between them. Germline V CDR1 and CDR2: DFQATT, SNEGSKA (reference sequence). The CDR3: CSASHSNTGELFF. The CDR3 DNA sequence: TGCAGTGCCAGTCATTCGAACACCGGGGAGCTGTTTTTT.

This clonotype was observed many times. V is TRBV5-1 and J is TRBJ2-7; D not resolved. V was clipped by 4 bases and J by 4 bases, with 18 bases between them. Germline V gives CDR1 SGHRS, CDR2 YFSETQ. This CDR3 region has 15 residues. CDR3 sequence: CASSAPDRSSYEQYF. Here the CDR3 DNA reads TGCGCCAGCAGCGCCCCGGACCGGTCGTCATACGAGCAGTACTTC.